These 30 T cell receptor beta chains originate from one sample sequenced in a study of T-cell reconstitution after alpha-beta-depleted transplantation in children. A TCRbeta library incorporating unique molecular identifiers was prepared. One entry per CDR3 protein, called by TCRdb with MiXCR from the PCR reads. Counted here are about 690,000 distinct CDR3 sequences, around 17% occurring once; the ten biggest clones make up about 1.1%. The specimen was PBMCs from the stem cell graft donor, collected from the stem cell graft. All receptors derive from a human donor who donated a stem cell graft to a child with acute myeloid leukemia.

This rearrangement joins TRBV6-1 to TRBJ2-3; 7 bases agree with TRBD2. Germline assignment: CDR1 MNHNS and CDR2 SASEGT. The CDR3 contains 15 residues. V lost 5 bases, J lost 1 base, and 6 bases stayed unmatched. This CDR3 is CASSPRGDRTDTQYF. The CDR3 nucleotides are TGTGCCAGCAGTCCCCGGGGGGACCGCACAGATACGCAGTATTTT.

This clonotype was seen a few times. This chain links TRBV7-7 with TRBJ2-2; no reliable D call. Per germline, CDR1 SSHAT and CDR2 FNYEAQ (reference sequence). The CDR3 contains 12 residues. Between the trimmed V and J ends, which lost 1 base and 7 bases, there was a span of 4 bases. The CDR3 region has the DNA TGTGCCAGCAGCTTAGAGAACGGGGAGCTGTTTTTT. This gives the protein CASSLENGELFF.

Many counts were recorded for this clonotype. This chain joins TRBV7-2 and TRBJ2-1; TRBD2 aligns across 12 bases. The germline V gene encodes CDR1 SGHTA and CDR2 FQGNSA. This CDR3 has 17 amino acids. With 1 base clipped from V and 12 bases from J, the junction kept 13 bases outside the gene matches. The CDR3 loop reads CASSLVTSGGPTMRQFF. The CDR3 nucleotides are TGTGCCAGCAGCTTAGTGACTAGCGGGGGCCCTACAATGAGGCAGTTCTTC.

The rearrangement joins TRBV6-5 to TRBJ2-2; D is tentatively TRBD1 or TRBD2 (6 bases each). CDR3 length equals 16 residues. The V end lost 2 bases, the J end lost 1 base, and 11 bases lay between the germline ends. CDR1 and CDR2 from the germline V gene are MNHEY and SVGAGI. This chain's CDR3 is CASSYRGPLNTGELFF. CDR3 nucleotide sequence: TGTGCCAGCAGTTACCGGGGGCCCTTGAACACCGGGGAGCTGTTTTTT.

This chain connects TRBV5-1 to TRBJ2-1; D is perhaps TRBD1 (6 bases). Trimming took 2 bases from V and 6 from J, leaving 12 bases between them. The CDR3 length is 14 residues. Germline V gives CDR1 SGHRS, CDR2 YFSETQ. The CDR3 DNA is TGCGCCAGCAGCTTTTTACAGGGCCCCAATGAGCAGTTCTTC. Translation: CASSFLQGPNEQFF.

This clonotype was picked up many times. This chain connects TRBV12-3 or TRBV12-4 to TRBJ1-2; D may be TRBD1 (6 bases). The CDR3 length is 13 residues. V was cut by 5 bases and J by 7 bases, with 14 bases left in between. Here the CDR3 reads CASSTQGFSGYTF. The CDR3 DNA sequence: TGTGCCAGCAGTACACAGGGATTCAGTGGCTACACCTTC.

This clonotype was counted only a few times. The chain links TRBV7-2 to TRBJ2-3; 15 bases line up with TRBD2. The CDR3 is 17 amino acids. Germline V CDR1 and CDR2: SGHTA, FQGNSA. Germline trimming cut 6 bases from V and 3 bases from J; bases unmatched to any gene: 7. The CDR3 sequence is CASSPPGTSGRTDTQYF. The CDR3 coding sequence is TGTGCCAGCAGTCCACCGGGGACTAGCGGGAGGACAGATACGCAGTATTTT.

This clonotype has just a few counts. The chain has TRBV6-2 or TRBV6-3 and TRBJ2-1; 12 positions match TRBD1. There are 13 residues in the CDR3. V lost 9 bases to trimming and J lost 8 bases; unmatched junction nucleotides: 5. Germline V gives CDR1 MNHEY, CDR2 SVGEGT. The CDR3 region is CARPGQGADEQFF. Written as DNA, the CDR3 is TGTGCCAGGCCGGGACAGGGGGCCGATGAGCAGTTCTTC.

The chain joins TRBV5-1 to TRBJ1-4; the D is unclear. This CDR3 has 15 amino acids. Trimming stripped 4 bases from V and 7 bases from J, with 17 bases between. Per germline, CDR1 SGHRS and CDR2 YFSETQ. CDR3: CASSAEGGRTEKLFF. The CDR3 DNA is TGCGCCAGCAGCGCCGAAGGTGGGCGCACTGAAAAACTGTTTTTT.

At least ten counts were recorded for this clonotype. This chain uses TRBV5-5 with TRBJ1-6; 7 bases match TRBD1. Unmatched junction bases numbered 6, after V lost 0 bases and J lost 9 bases. CDR3 length equals 15 residues. Germline V gene lookup returns CDR1 SGHKS and CDR2 YYEKEE (reference sequence). The DNA of the CDR3 is TGTGCCAGCAGCTTGGCCCCGCAGGGGGGTTCACCCCTCCACTTT. Translated: CASSLAPQGGSPLHF.

This clonotype has a handful of counts. This chain connects TRBV7-2 to TRBJ1-1; a weak D match, TRBD1 (5 bases). This CDR3 contains 15 residues. The V and J ends lost 4 bases and 1 base respectively, with 13 bases between them. CDR1 and CDR2 from the germline V gene are SGHTA and FQGNSA. The DNA of the CDR3 is TGTGCCAGCAGCTCCCCGGAGAGGGGGAACACTGAAGCTTTCTTT. Amino acid sequence: CASSSPERGNTEAFF.

This clonotype was detected only once. This rearrangement joins TRBV3-1 to TRBJ2-3; 7 nucleotides line up with TRBD2. The CDR3 contains 15 residues. Losses at the gene ends were 0 bases for V and 2 bases for J; bases not matched to a gene: 2. The germline gives CDR1 LGHDT, CDR2 YNNKEL (reference sequence). This CDR3 reads CASSQEGRATDTQYF. CDR3 DNA sequence: TGTGCCAGCAGCCAAGAAGGGAGGGCCACAGATACGCAGTATTTT.

This clonotype was detected many times. In DNA, the CDR3 is TGTGCCAGCAGCGGACGACTAACCCAAGAGACCCAGTACTTC. Translated, it gives CASSGRLTQETQYF. The gene calls are TRBV7-2 and TRBJ2-5; tentatively, D is TRBD2 (5 bases). Germline V gene sequence: CDR1 SGHTA, CDR2 FQGNSA. V gave up 5 bases and J gave up 1 base, with 11 bases separating them. This CDR3 has 14 amino acids.

This clonotype has a handful of counts. V gene TRBV4-3 combines with J gene TRBJ2-1; 7 bases are shared with TRBD2. After removal of 0 bases from V and 5 bases from J, the junction contained 4 bases not matched to a gene. Germline V gives CDR1 LGHNA, CDR2 YSLEER. The CDR3 is 15 amino acids. The CDR3: CASSQEGGRDNEQFF. CDR3 nucleotides: TGCGCCAGCAGCCAAGAGGGGGGGAGGGACAATGAGCAGTTCTTC.

In its sample, this clonotype was seen many times. The chain carries TRBV20-1 and TRBJ2-1, with 9 bases aligning to TRBD2. CDR3 length equals 15 residues. Germline V lookup: CDR1 DFQATT, CDR2 SNEGSKA (reference sequence). V shed 5 bases and J 2 bases; nucleotides not matched to a gene: 7. The CDR3 loop is CSAHGRGGPYNEQFF. DNA of the CDR3: TGCAGTGCTCACGGGCGGGGGGGGCCCTACAATGAGCAGTTCTTC.

This chain joins TRBV7-2 and TRBJ1-2, with 9 bases identical to TRBD1. Germline V gives CDR1 SGHTA, CDR2 FQGNSA. Trimming removed 1 base from V and 7 bases from J; junction bases left unmatched: 7. The CDR3 length is 15 residues. For the CDR3, the DNA is TGTGCCAGCAGCTTAGAGGGGACAGGGTTGAGTGGCTACACCTTC. Encoded protein: CASSLEGTGLSGYTF. Variable domain in full (rest from reference TRBV7-2 and TRBJ1-2): GAGVSQSPSNKVTEKGKDVELRCDPISGHTALYWYRQSLGQGLEFLIYFQGNSAPDKSGLPSDRFSAERTGGSVSTLTIQRTQQEDSAVYLCASSLEGTGLSGYTFGSGTRLTVV.

This clonotype has ten or more counts. The chain is built from TRBV10-3 and TRBJ2-1, with 7 bases identical to TRBD2. V was clipped by 4 bases and J by 0 bases; unmatched bases: 6. This CDR3 is built from 16 residues. Germline CDR1 and CDR2: ENHRY and SYGVKD. The CDR3 reads CAISVTGEGSYNEQFF. CDR3 coding DNA: TGTGCCATCAGTGTAACCGGGGAGGGCTCCTACAATGAGCAGTTCTTC.

The chain uses TRBV15 and TRBJ1-1; D is unclear. CDR3 length: 13 amino acids. Germline CDR1 is LNHNV and CDR2 is YYDKDF (reference sequence). V was cut by 3 bases and J by 2 bases, with 7 bases left in between. In DNA, the CDR3 is TGTGCCACCAGCAGGGTCATTAACACTGAAGCTTTCTTT. Translated: CATSRVINTEAFF.

This clonotype was counted many times. The chain recombines TRBV9 with TRBJ2-2, with D possibly TRBD2 on 6 matching bases. The CDR3 contains 17 residues. V gave up 2 bases and J gave up 0 bases, with 14 bases separating them. The germline V gene encodes CDR1 SGDLS and CDR2 YYNGEE. The CDR3 DNA sequence: TGTGCCAGCAGCGTGGGTAGCGGCGGATCGAACACCGGGGAGCTGTTTTTT. Residues: CASSVGSGGSNTGELFF.

This clonotype was recorded many times. The genes are TRBV5-6 and TRBJ2-7, with 7 bases matching TRBD1. In germline, CDR1 is SGHDT, CDR2 YYEEEE. The CDR3 is made up of 16 amino acids. Germline trimming cut 5 bases from V and 5 bases from J; bases unmatched to any gene: 16. The CDR3 sequence: CASRRTGSTSPHEQYV. The CDR3 coding sequence is TGTGCCAGCAGACGGACAGGCAGCACTTCCCCCCACGAGCAGTACGTC.

This clonotype was counted between two and nine times. The chain joins TRBV7-2 to TRBJ2-2, with D tentatively TRBD1 or TRBD2 (7 bases each). This CDR3 region has 17 residues. V was clipped by 5 bases and J by 0 bases, with 16 bases between them. Germline-derived CDR1 and CDR2 are SGHTA and FQGNSA. CDR3 protein: CASSKRQGGANTGELFF. DNA for the CDR3: TGTGCCAGCAGCAAGAGGCAGGGGGGGGCGAACACCGGGGAGCTGTTTTTT.

CDR3 in amino acids: CASSNTRSSGGQETQYF. The CDR3 DNA is TGTGCCAGCAGCAATACGCGTAGCAGCGGGGGCCAAGAGACCCAGTACTTC. J is TRBJ2-5 and V is TRBV21-1; TRBD2, the table's D call, lacks a check against the DNA. TRBV21-1 is deemed a pseudogene. The CDR3 runs to 17 residues.

J is TRBJ2-2 and V is TRBV12-3 or TRBV12-4; D not certain. The length of the CDR3 is 14 residues. The CDR3 DNA reads TGTGTGAGCAGTTTAAGGGTTCCTACCGGGGAGCTGTTTTTT. Translated, it gives CVSSLRVPTGELFF.

This clonotype appeared a few times. CDR3 in DNA: TGCGCCAGCTTTCTAGGAGGGGGCACTGAAGCTTTCTTT. This encodes CASFLGGGTEAFF. The rearrangement joins TRBV5-1 to TRBJ1-1; a weak D match, TRBD1 (6 bases). Trimming shortened V by 7 bases and J by 4 bases, and 14 bases separated the two germline ends. CDR3 length equals 13 residues. Germline V gene sequence: CDR1 SGHRS, CDR2 YFSETQ.

This clonotype has ten or more counts. The chain links TRBV7-2 to TRBJ1-3, with D hard to call. The CDR3 extends over 12 amino acids. Trimming stripped 3 bases from V and 4 bases from J, with 4 bases between. The germline V gene encodes CDR1 SGHTA and CDR2 FQGNSA. The CDR3 DNA reads TGTGCCAGCAGCTTGAGGGGAAACACCATATATTTT. Protein sequence: CASSLRGNTIYF.

A word on this clonotype: Since the CDR3 does not end with the conserved phenylalanine or tryptophan, this likely comes from a read error. The chain recombines TRBV30 with TRBJ1-1; a possible D gene is TRBD1 (6 bases). CDR1 and CDR2 from the germline V gene are GTSNPN and SVGIG (reference sequence). CDR3 size: 12 residues. Trimming shortened V by 2 bases and J by 3 bases, and 7 bases separated the two germline ends. The CDR3 sequence is CAWSPGDTEAFL. The CDR3 DNA reads TGTGCCTGGAGTCCAGGGGACACTGAAGCTTTCTTA.

The chain links TRBV24-1 to TRBJ2-1; perhaps TRBD1 as D (6 bases). Germline V gene sequence: CDR1 KGHDR, CDR2 SFDVKD. V lost 4 bases, J lost 3 bases, and 21 bases lay in between. This CDR3 is built from 18 residues. For the CDR3, the DNA is TGTGCCACCAGTGAGGCGTCTCAGGGGTTGAAGGTCTACAATGAGCAGTTCTTC. This sequence encodes CATSEASQGLKVYNEQFF.

The chain couples TRBV12-3 or TRBV12-4 to TRBJ2-5, with D possibly matching TRBD2 (6 bases). The ends were cut back, 1 base at V and 2 bases at J, with 11 bases in the middle. This CDR3 comprises 15 residues. CDR3 sequence (DNA): TGTGCCAGCAGTTTAGTAGGTAGCGGACAAGAGACCCAGTACTTC. It specifies CASSLVGSGQETQYF.

This clonotype was picked up many times. Here the CDR3 reads CASTGSRGQVQPQHF. CDR3 DNA: TGTGCCAGCACCGGAAGCAGGGGGCAGGTTCAGCCCCAGCATTTT. The chain combines TRBV5-6 with TRBJ1-5, with 8 bases identical to TRBD1. J gave up 6 bases and V 6 bases, and 11 bases lay outside the gene matches. The CDR3 has 15 residues. In germline, CDR1 is SGHDT, CDR2 YYEEEE.

This clonotype was recorded at least ten times. The chain combines TRBV5-1 with TRBJ1-1, with D perhaps TRBD1 (5 bases). V lost 1 base and J lost 7, with 5 bases in between. Per the germline V gene, CDR1 is SGHRS and CDR2 is YFSETQ. The CDR3 is made up of 11 amino acids. CDR3: CASSLQGEAFF. The CDR3 bases are TGCGCCAGCAGCTTGCAGGGTGAAGCTTTCTTT.